This TCR beta chain was captured in a study of cytomegalovirus exposure and HLA in healthy donors. Study at large: Drawn from HLA-typed donors, approximately 85 million unique TCRs were held in an early data release.

Study-wide points: Productive rates of about 87% or about 30% were seen for most TCR beta V segments in an earlier analysis. The classifier reportedly diagnosed cytomegalovirus status with high specificity and sensitivity.

Per the germline V gene, CDR1 is PRHDT and CDR2 is FYEKMQ (reference sequence). V shed 5 bases and J 3 bases; nucleotides not matched to a gene: 3. The CDR3 is 15 amino acids. With 60 Vbeta and 13 Jbeta primers, the PCR was carried out. The data were produced by immunoSEQ multiplex PCR, yet TCRdb's version contains in-frame clones alone and is incomplete. The table includes 68,000 or so clones, 75% to 85% detected once. In regard to this clone: What it binds is unknown.

Material for sequencing was PBMCs. The V gene is TRBV13, the J gene TRBJ2-1; TRBD2 aligns across 11 bases. This receptor was taken from a human donor in good health. The CDR3 nucleotides read TGTGCCAGCAGCCTACTAGCGGGGGACTACAATGAGCAGTTCTTC. This gives the protein CASSLLAGDYNEQFF.